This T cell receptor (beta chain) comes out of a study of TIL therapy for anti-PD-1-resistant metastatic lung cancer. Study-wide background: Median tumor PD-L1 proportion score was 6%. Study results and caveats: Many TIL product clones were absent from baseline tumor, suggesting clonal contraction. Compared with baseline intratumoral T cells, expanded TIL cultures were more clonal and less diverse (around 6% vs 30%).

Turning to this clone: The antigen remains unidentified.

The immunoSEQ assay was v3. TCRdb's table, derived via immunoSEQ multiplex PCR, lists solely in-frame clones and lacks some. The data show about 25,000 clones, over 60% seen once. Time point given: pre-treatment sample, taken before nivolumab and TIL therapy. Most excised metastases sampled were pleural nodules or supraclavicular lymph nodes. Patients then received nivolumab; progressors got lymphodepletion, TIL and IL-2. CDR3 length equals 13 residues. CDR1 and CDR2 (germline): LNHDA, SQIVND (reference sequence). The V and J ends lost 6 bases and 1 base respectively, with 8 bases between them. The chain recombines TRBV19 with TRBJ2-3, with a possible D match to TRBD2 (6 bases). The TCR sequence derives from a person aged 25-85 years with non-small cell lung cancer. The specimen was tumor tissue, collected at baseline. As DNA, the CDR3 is TGTGCCAGTAGCACGGGGGGCACAGATACGCAGTATTTT. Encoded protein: CASSTGGTDTQYF.